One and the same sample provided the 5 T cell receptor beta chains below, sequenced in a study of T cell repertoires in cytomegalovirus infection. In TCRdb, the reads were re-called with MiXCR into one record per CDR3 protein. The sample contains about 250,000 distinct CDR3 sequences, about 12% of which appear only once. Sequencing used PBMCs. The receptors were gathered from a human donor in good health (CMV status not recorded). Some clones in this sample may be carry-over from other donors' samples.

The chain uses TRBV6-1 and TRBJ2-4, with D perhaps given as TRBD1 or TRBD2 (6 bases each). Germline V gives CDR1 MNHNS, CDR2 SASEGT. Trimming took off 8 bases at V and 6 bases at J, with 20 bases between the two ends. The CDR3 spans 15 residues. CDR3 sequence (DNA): TGTGCCAGCTCTGAAACGCCGGGGGCGAGAAACATTCAGTACTTC. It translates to CASSETPGARNIQYF.

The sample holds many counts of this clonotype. The CDR3 loop is CASSNYGYTF. The DNA for the CDR3 is TGTGCCAGCAGTAACTATGGCTACACCTTC. The gene calls are TRBV6-1 and TRBJ1-2; D call uncertain. The ends were cut back, 5 bases at V and 2 bases at J, with 0 bases in the middle. The germline CDR1 and CDR2 sequences are MNHNS and SASEGT. CDR3 size: 10 residues.

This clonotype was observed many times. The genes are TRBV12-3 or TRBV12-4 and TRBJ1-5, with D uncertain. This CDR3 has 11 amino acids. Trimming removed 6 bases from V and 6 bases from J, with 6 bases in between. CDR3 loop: CASSSSQPQHF. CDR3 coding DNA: TGTGCCAGCAGCTCCAGTCAGCCCCAGCATTTT.

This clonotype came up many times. Here the CDR3 reads CASSLWPPGGTGTDTQYF. CDR3 nucleotides: TGTGCCAGCAGCTTATGGCCCCCGGGGGGGACCGGCACAGATACGCAGTATTTT. This rearrangement joins TRBV7-8 to TRBJ2-3, with 8 bases matching TRBD2. V shed 2 bases, J shed 1 base, and the junction held 11 bases outside the gene matches. CDR3 size: 18 residues. In germline, CDR1 is SGHVS, CDR2 FQNEAQ.

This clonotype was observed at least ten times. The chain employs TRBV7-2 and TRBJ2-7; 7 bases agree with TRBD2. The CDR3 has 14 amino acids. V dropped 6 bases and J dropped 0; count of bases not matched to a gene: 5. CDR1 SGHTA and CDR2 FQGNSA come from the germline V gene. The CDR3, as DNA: TGTGCCAGCAGGTTGGGAGGGAGCTCCTACGAGCAGTACTTC. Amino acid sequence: CASRLGGSSYEQYF. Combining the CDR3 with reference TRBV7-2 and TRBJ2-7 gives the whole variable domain GAGVSQSPSNKVTEKGKDVELRCDPISGHTALYWYRQSLGQGLEFLIYFQGNSAPDKSGLPSDRFSAERTGGSVSTLTIQRTQQEDSAVYLCASRLGGSSYEQYFGPGTRLTVT.